The clone carrying this T cell receptor (beta chain) was seen more than once but under ten times. The data are from a study of T-cell reconstitution after alpha-beta-depleted transplantation in children. This CDR3 spans 12 amino acids. V trimming: 6 bases; J trimming: 6 bases; junction bases outside the gene matches: 5. In germline, CDR1 is SQVTM, CDR2 ANQGSEA. TCRbeta library construction was performed incorporating unique molecular identifiers. MiXCR was run by TCRdb on the PCR reads, yielding one entry per CDR3 protein. The sample lists roughly 500,000 distinct CDR3 sequences, about 33% occurring once.

This sequence originates from a human donor who donated a stem cell graft to a child with aplastic anemia. The J gene is TRBJ2-7, the V gene TRBV29-1; TRBD1 matches at 10 bases. This sample comprised PBMCs from the stem cell graft donor, obtained from the stem cell graft. This CDR3 reads CSVRDRGPEQYF. The CDR3 bases are TGCAGCGTACGGGACAGGGGTCCCGAGCAGTACTTC.